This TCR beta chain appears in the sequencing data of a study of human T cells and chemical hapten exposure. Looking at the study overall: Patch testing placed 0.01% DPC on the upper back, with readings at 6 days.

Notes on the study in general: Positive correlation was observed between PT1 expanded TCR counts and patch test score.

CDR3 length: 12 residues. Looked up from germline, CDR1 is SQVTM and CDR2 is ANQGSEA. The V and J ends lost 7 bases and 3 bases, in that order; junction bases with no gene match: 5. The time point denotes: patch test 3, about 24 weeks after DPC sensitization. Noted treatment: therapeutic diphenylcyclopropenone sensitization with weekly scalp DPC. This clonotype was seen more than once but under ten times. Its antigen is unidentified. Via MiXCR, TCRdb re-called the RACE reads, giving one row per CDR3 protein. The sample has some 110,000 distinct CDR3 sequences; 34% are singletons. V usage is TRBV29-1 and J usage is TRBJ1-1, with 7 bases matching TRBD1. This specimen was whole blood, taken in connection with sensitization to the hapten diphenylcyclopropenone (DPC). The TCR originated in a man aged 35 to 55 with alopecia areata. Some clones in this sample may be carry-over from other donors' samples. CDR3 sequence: CSADRVDTEAFF. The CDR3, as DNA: TGCAGCGCTGACAGGGTGGACACTGAAGCTTTCTTT.